These T cell receptor beta chains were read from a single sample in a study of blood T cell repertoires in COVID-19. The method was immunoSEQ multiplex PCR; TCRdb's version includes in-frame clones alone and lacks a portion of them. The profile shows around 310,000 clones, around 87% of them singletons. Material: peripheral blood. The receptors derive from a woman in her thirties or forties with COVID-19, enrolled during active disease. Each CDR3 is given with its conserved first and last residue. D genes are given only for firm matches. Only part of the rows carry a size: once, few, many, or a class if the clone is expanded.

J gene: TRBJ2-3; clone size: .; V gene: TRBV6-2/TRBV6-3; D gene: TRBD2; CDR3 DNA: TGTGCCAGCAGTTGGGGACTAGGAAGAGCAGATACGCAGTATTTT; CDR3 protein: CASSWGLGRADTQYF
J gene: TRBJ1-6; clone size: once; V gene: TRBV19; D gene: .; CDR3 DNA: TGTGCCAGTAGTATAGCGCGGATAACGAATTCACCCCTCCACTTT; CDR3 protein: CASSIARITNSPLHF
J gene: TRBJ2-5; clone size: .; V gene: TRBV9; D gene: TRBD2; CDR3 DNA: TGTGCCAGCAGCGTAGAAGGCGGGGGGGCCTTAGAGACCCAGTACTTC; CDR3 protein: CASSVEGGGALETQYF
J gene: TRBJ1-2; clone size: .; V gene: TRBV7-2; D gene: .; CDR3 DNA: TGTGCCAGCAGCTCCGCGAGGTGGGCAGGGGTGGTCTATGGCTACACCTTC; CDR3 protein: CASSSARWAGVVYGYTF
J gene: TRBJ2-7; clone size: .; V gene: TRBV19; D gene: TRBD1; CDR3 DNA: TGTGCCAGTAGTATAGCAGGGGGCTACGAGCAGTACTTC; CDR3 protein: CASSIAGGYEQYF
J gene: TRBJ2-7; clone size: .; V gene: TRBV10-3; D gene: .; CDR3 DNA: TGTGCCATCAGTGCGGGCCAGGGTTCCTACGAGCAGTACTTC; CDR3 protein: CAISAGQGSYEQYF
J gene: TRBJ2-5; clone size: .; V gene: TRBV4-3; D gene: .; CDR3 DNA: TGCGCCAGCAGCCAACATGTAGGAGGGCGCGAGACCCAGTACTTC; CDR3 protein: CASSQHVGGRETQYF
J gene: TRBJ1-1; clone size: .; V gene: TRBV7-2; D gene: TRBD1; CDR3 DNA: TGTGCCAGCAGGGCAGGCCAGGGGGTCACTGAAGCTTTCTTT; CDR3 protein: CASRAGQGVTEAFF
J gene: TRBJ1-2; clone size: .; V gene: TRBV4-1; D gene: .; CDR3 DNA: TGCGCCAGCAGCCACCACAGGGTGAACTACGGCTACACCTTC; CDR3 protein: CASSHHRVNYGYTF
J gene: TRBJ2-7; clone size: once; V gene: TRBV29-1; D gene: .; CDR3 DNA: TGCAGCGTCCAGACGGGAAGCTCCTACGAGCAGTACTTC; CDR3 protein: CSVQTGSSYEQYF